This T cell receptor (beta chain) was obtained from a study of T cells in Graves' hyperthyroidism and ophthalmopathy (dated by TCRdb to the late 2010s). Background for the entire study: Peripheral blood was sampled at the time of initial diagnosis, prior to any treatment. Thyroid tissue and blood T-cell repertoires from six Graves' hyperthyroidism patients were also compared in the study. Prospective prediction of ophthalmopathy was tested in an independent validation cohort of some 20 hyperthyroidism patients and some 17 patients who later progressed to ophthalmopathy. To identify distinguishing TCR V-J signatures, a discovery cohort of about 100 patients was used, comprising fewer than 45 with Graves' ophthalmopathy and some 60 with stable Graves' hyperthyroidism. The paper reports TCR Vbeta CDR3 sequencing of over 120 peripheral blood samples: under 45 ophthalmopathy, under 80 hyperthyroidism and approximately 17 progressor patients. After sampling, hyperthyroidism patients received methimazole starting at 30 mg daily, and ophthalmopathy patients received high-dose intravenous methylprednisolone. For training and testing, the approximately 92 patients in the discovery cohort were randomly divided in a 7:3 ratio.

The TCR beta CDR3 regions were amplified from the RNA transcripts. A first-round RT-PCR of the TCR CDR3 used the HTBI primer set with the Qiagen OneStep RT-PCR kit. A second multiplex PCR round built the libraries, followed by size selection and purification. Sequencing of the libraries was done on an Illumina HiSeq2000 using paired-end 100 bp reads. In the authors' own workflow: Raw data were processed with SOAPnuke, discarding reads with adapters, uncalled bases, mean Phred below 15, or no exact constant-primer or identifier match. High-quality paired reads were merged with COPE v1.2.5, and unique nucleotide sequences were defined as clonotypes. MiTCR v1.1 was used to align clonotypes to the IMGT TRBV, TRBD and TRBJ reference segments. Only V-J combinations with frequency above 0.0001, covering about 99% of repertoires, were analysed. The TCS score was defined as F50 (clonal expansion) divided by E x V (chaos), with BLOSUM62-based TCRdist calculated between CDR3 peptides within each V-J. Welch's t-statistics and random forest reduced fewer than 550 V-J features to roughly 13, which were used in a naive Bayes classifier (R e1071). In TCRdb, the public reads were trimmed at Q25 with fastp and aligned with MiXCR, with productive beta chains retained. When rows share a CDR3 protein, they turn into one entry using the most common DNA and genes. The V and J calls, along with clone size, are taken from TCRdb and not from the paper's own processing. A total of fewer than 900,000 distinct CDR3 sequences appear in this sample, around a sixth of them only once. The ten largest make up around 17% of the sample.

Study-wide conclusions, independent of this receptor: Most expanded thyroid clonotypes (frequency above 0.001) were also detected in blood, suggesting blood repertoires may reflect thyroid immune responses. In cross-validation, a model built on a 13 V-J signature told ophthalmopathy apart from stable hyperthyroidism with under 90% sensitivity and about 81% specificity, and in testing the same model reached 80%/75%. No statistical method was used to fix the sample size in advance, and group allocation was not hidden from the investigators. In validation, progression to ophthalmopathy was predicted by the model with 55% to 71% sensitivity and 72.22% specificity, a median of around 5.9 months before onset.

V trim: 0 bases; J trim: 4 bases; unmatched bases: 20. In the germline V gene (reference sequence), CDR1 corresponds to LNHNV and CDR2 to YYDKDF. The CDR3 holds 20 amino acids from the cysteine to the phenylalanine. Left in the record is the CDR3 DNA by itself, 60 bases read in frame from the first base. Details on this clonotype: This clone's antigen is unknown. It has no much larger one-base neighbor in the sample; base qualities were not kept.

Hyperthyroidism patients were aged 18 to 65 years and newly diagnosed, with disease duration of less than 2 months. Patients with uncontrolled infections, other autoimmune diseases, pregnancy or lactation were excluded. Diagnoses were based on clinical symptoms, serum thyroxine and TRAb, thyroid ultrasound and orbital computed tomography. Blood from progressor patients was drawn when they were first diagnosed with hyperthyroidism, before any ophthalmopathy symptoms appeared. PBMCs were isolated from about 9.1 ml of fresh peripheral blood by Ficoll-Paque density gradient centrifugation. Patients classed as progressors first received a Graves' hyperthyroidism diagnosis and then went on to develop ophthalmopathy during follow-up. Total RNA was extracted using Trizol reagent, and RNA quality was assessed on an Agilent 2100 Bioanalyzer.

The rearrangement joined TRBV15 to TRBJ1-1, with TRBD1 identical over 7 junction bases. The sample taken for sequencing was blood. The clonotype was recovered from a woman in her 50s with Graves' hyperthyroidism that later progressed to Graves' ophthalmopathy. The nucleotide sequence is given as TGTGCCACCAGCAGAGACCGAATAGGGGGCGAATCGGGTGGCGGCACTGAAGCTTTCTTT. Its translation reads: CATSRDRIGGESGGGTEAFF.